This T cell receptor (beta chain) appears in the sequencing data of a study of cytomegalovirus exposure and HLA in healthy donors. Overall study findings and caveats: Highly shared variants forming one cluster were likely a sequencing artifact. Under in vitro conditions, three CMV-associated chains were confirmed as specific for CMV antigens. Reportedly, a later analysis found an Asian-associated ancestry cluster had fewer N-insertions than the approximately 640-donor mean. TCR beta chain V- and J-gene trimming was linked, in a later analysis, to a missense variant in DCLRE1C.

V was shortened by 5 bases and J by 0 bases, with 7 bases between the two germline ends. The CDR3 totals 13 residues. The V gene's germline CDR1 is LNHDA and CDR2 SQIVND (reference sequence). PCR used 60 Vbeta primers and 13 Jbeta primers. Only in-frame clones appear in the TCRdb table, and some are missing; sequencing was by immunoSEQ multiplex PCR. Seen here are 300,000 or so clones, 84% observed once, and the top ten hold roughly 2%. About this clone: The antigen is undetermined.

The sequence came from a woman aged 35 to 49 in good health and CMV-seropositive. The chain links TRBV19 to TRBJ1-1; no firm D call. The specimen was PBMCs. The CDR3 sequence is CASSAGLNTEAFF. For the CDR3, the DNA is TGTGCCAGTAGTGCGGGTCTGAACACTGAAGCTTTCTTT.